This T cell receptor beta chain came from a study of vaccination and CD4 T cells after COVID-19. Documented treatment: approximately nine-day PBMC culture with coronavirus spike peptide pools or control peptides (ViraFEST assay). The germline V and J ends were trimmed by 6 bases and 0 bases, with 6 bases remaining between them. The CDR3 totals 13 residues. The V gene's germline CDR1 is MDHEN and CDR2 SYDVKM. This clonotype was seen just once. Antigen specificity is unknown. Sequencing of cultured CD4+ T cell DNA used the Oncomine TCR Beta short-read assay. TCRdb reprocessed the PCR reads with MiXCR, giving one entry per CDR3 protein. The table includes about 19,000 distinct CDR3 sequences, 48% detected once.

The sequence came from a human donor who had recovered from COVID-19. The source material was CD4+ T cells from blood, cultured in vitro, sampled after SARS-CoV-2 vaccination. The chain has TRBV28 and TRBJ2-4; no firm D call. CDR3 DNA sequence: TGTGCCAGCAGACGGTTAGCCAAAAACATTCAGTACTTC. Translation gives CASRRLAKNIQYF.